This section outlines one T cell receptor beta chain sequence together with its context. Its antigen is still unknown. These data originate in a study of shared clonotypes between healthy human individuals. Study results and limitations: Clonotypes shared by all four donors outscored non-shared clonotypes in generation probability. Expectations were that clonotype sharing among donors would be affected by sequencing depth.

Donors were Caucasian adults residing in Nashville, Tennessee, USA. CD4+ cells were split into CD45RA+ naive and CD45RA-negative memory subsets. V lost 0 bases to trimming and J lost 6 bases; unmatched junction nucleotides: 4. The CDR3 consists of 16 residues. Germline CDR1 SGDLS, CDR2 YYNGEE. Method: immunoSEQ multiplex PCR; TCRdb's copy keeps in-frame clones and lacks some. The sample carries over a million clones, roughly 95% recorded once. The sequenced sample was naive CD4+ T cells sorted from blood. The sample's subset: CD45RA+ positively selected. This chain uses TRBV9 with TRBJ2-3, with TRBD2 matching 13 bases. The sequence was collected from a man under 40 in good health. The CDR3 sequence: CASSVVQGLAGDTQYF. In nucleotides, the CDR3 is TGTGCCAGCAGCGTAGTCCAGGGACTAGCGGGGGATACGCAGTATTTT.